The 10 T cell receptor beta chains below were found in one sample sequenced in a study of T cell changes during pregnancy in multiple sclerosis (dated by TCRdb to the late 2010s). The library was generated by the immunoSEQ multiplex PCR assay. What TCRdb holds here is the immuneACCESS table cut down to in-frame rearrangements. Part of the clones is not present; checked against another copy, under half of the missing clones reflect an unresolved V gene, and the others are unexplained. For this sample there are roughly 57,000 clones; under 95% appear just once. In total, the top ten clones hold roughly 3% of the sample. The source was CD8+ T cells from peripheral blood mononuclear cells, collected before pregnancy. The receptors originated from a female donor with multiple sclerosis, enrolled in a pregnancy study.

The chain links TRBV19 to TRBJ2-5; D may be TRBD1 (6 bases). This CDR3 is built from 14 residues. In germline, CDR1 is LNHDA, CDR2 SQIVND (reference sequence). Trimming cost V 3 bases and J 2 bases, with 10 bases left between them. Here the CDR3 DNA reads TGTGCCAGTAGTATTCGAGGACAGCAAGAGACCCAGTACTTC. Translating it yields CASSIRGQQETQYF.

The chain recombines TRBV15 with TRBJ2-3; weak D call: TRBD1 (7 bases). CDR1 and CDR2 (germline): LNHNV, YYDKDF (reference sequence). This CDR3 spans 16 amino acids. Trimming removed 0 bases from V and 6 bases from J, with 16 bases in between. CDR3 loop: CATSREEGRGADTQYF. As DNA, the CDR3 is TGTGCCACCAGCAGAGAAGAGGGCAGGGGGGCCGATACGCAGTATTTT.

The chain combines TRBV2 with TRBJ1-4; 7 bases fit TRBD1. Trimming removed 4 bases from V and 8 bases from J; junction bases left unmatched: 13. The CDR3 length is 16 residues. Germline CDR1 SNHLY, CDR2 FYNNEI. CDR3 amino acids: CASSVRTTGAEEKLFF. The CDR3 DNA reads as TGTGCCAGCAGTGTAAGGACAACAGGGGCCGAAGAAAAACTGTTTTTT.

This chain uses TRBV7-8 with TRBJ1-1, with a tentative D call TRBD1 (5 bases). This CDR3 has 14 residues. V lost 6 bases and J 11 bases, leaving 22 bases between the germline ends. Per germline, CDR1 SGHVS and CDR2 FQNEAQ. The CDR3 spells CASSPGPGTGGAFF. In nucleotides, the CDR3 is TGTGCCAGCAGTCCAGGACCCGGGACCGGGGGTGCTTTCTTT. The variable domain in full, completed from reference TRBV7-8 and TRBJ1-1, reads GAGVSQSPRYKVAKRGQDVALRCDPISGHVSLFWYQQALGQGPEFLTYFQNEAQLDKSGLPSDRFFAERPEGSVSTLKIQRTQQEDSAVYLCASSPGPGTGGAFFGQGTRLTVV.

This chain links TRBV29-1 with TRBJ1-1; D gene unclear. Germline V gene data show CDR1 as SQVTM and CDR2 as ANQGSEA. The V gene lost 0 bases and the J gene lost 6 bases, with 11 bases spanning the gap. The CDR3 runs to 13 residues. The CDR3 nucleotides read TGCAGCGTTGAAGATCGTGGAGCTTCTGAAGCTTTCTTT. Amino acid sequence: CSVEDRGASEAFF.

This clone was counted once. The rearrangement joins TRBV4-1 to TRBJ1-3; D might be TRBD1 (5 bases). Germline V CDR1 and CDR2: MGHRA, YSYEKL. The CDR3 loop spans 18 amino acids. Trimming cost V 1 base and J 0 bases, with 16 bases left between them. CDR3 nucleotide sequence: TGCGCCAGCAGCCAAGGATATGTCGGGGGTTCCTCTGGAAACACCATATATTTT. This translates into CASSQGYVGGSSGNTIYF.

V and J are TRBV5-6 and TRBJ1-1; 7 positions match TRBD1. V was pared by 2 bases and J by 0 bases, with 4 bases of the junction left unmatched. This CDR3 spans 15 amino acids. The germline V gene has CDR1 SGHDT and CDR2 YYEEEE. This CDR3 reads CASSFTGDMNTEAFF. Written as DNA, the CDR3 is TGTGCCAGCAGCTTTACAGGGGATATGAACACTGAAGCTTTCTTT.

The chain uses TRBV29-1 and TRBJ1-1, with 7 positions matching TRBD1. The junction had 12 bases not matched to a gene; V was cut back by 4 bases and J by 1 base. The CDR3 totals 16 residues. Looked up from germline, CDR1 is SQVTM and CDR2 is ANQGSEA. The DNA of the CDR3 is TGCAGCGTTGGGCAACAGGGGAGTTATGGGAACACTGAAGCTTTCTTT. This translates into CSVGQQGSYGNTEAFF. Full variable domain (outside the CDR3, taken from reference TRBV29-1 and TRBJ1-1): SAVISQKPSRDICQRGTSLTIQCQVDSQVTMMFWYRQQPGQSLTLIATANQGSEATYESGFVIDKFPISRPNLTFSTLTVSNMSPEDSSIYLCSVGQQGSYGNTEAFFGQGTRLTVV.

The genes are TRBV11-3 and TRBJ2-1; 10 bases are a match to TRBD2. Trimming removed 5 bases from V and 1 base from J; junction bases left unmatched: 5. This CDR3 is built from 16 residues. Germline V gives CDR1 SGHNT, CDR2 YENEEA. The CDR3 nucleotides read TGTGCCAGCAGCGGTGCTAGCGGGGGATCCTACAATGAGCAGTTCTTC. Residues: CASSGASGGSYNEQFF.

By its share, this clone is medium-sized. The V call is TRBV6-1, the J call TRBJ2-1; 12 positions match TRBD2. V dropped 0 bases and J dropped 2; count of bases not matched to a gene: 2. Germline V gives CDR1 MNHNS, CDR2 SASEGT. This CDR3 contains 17 residues. CDR3 region: CASSEAPSGGAYNEQFF. The CDR3 DNA follows: TGTGCCAGCAGTGAAGCACCTAGCGGGGGGGCCTACAATGAGCAGTTCTTC.